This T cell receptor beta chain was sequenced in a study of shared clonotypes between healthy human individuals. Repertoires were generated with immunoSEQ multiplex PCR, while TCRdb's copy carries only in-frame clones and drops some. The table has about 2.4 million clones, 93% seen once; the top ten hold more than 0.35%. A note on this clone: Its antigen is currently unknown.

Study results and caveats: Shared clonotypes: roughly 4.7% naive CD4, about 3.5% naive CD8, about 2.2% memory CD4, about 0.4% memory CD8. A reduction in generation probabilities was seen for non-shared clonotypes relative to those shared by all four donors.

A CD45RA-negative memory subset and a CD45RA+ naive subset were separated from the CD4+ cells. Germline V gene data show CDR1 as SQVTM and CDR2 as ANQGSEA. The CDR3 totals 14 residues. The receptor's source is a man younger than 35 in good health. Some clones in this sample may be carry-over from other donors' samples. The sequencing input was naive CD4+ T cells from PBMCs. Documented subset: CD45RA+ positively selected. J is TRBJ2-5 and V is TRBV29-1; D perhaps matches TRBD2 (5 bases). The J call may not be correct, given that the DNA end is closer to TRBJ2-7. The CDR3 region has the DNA TGCAGCGGAGTCAGCGGAGAGGTTCTGGGCGAGCAGTACTTC. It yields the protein CSGVSGEVLGEQYF.